This T cell receptor beta chain was identified in a study of T cells in Graves' hyperthyroidism and ophthalmopathy. Study details: The blood sample was taken at first diagnosis, before treatment began. General study points: Ophthalmopathy was told apart from stable hyperthyroidism by a 13 V-J model.

V was trimmed by 5 bases and J by 3 bases, leaving 10 bases between them. The CDR3 contains 13 residues. Germline V gene data show CDR1 as SGHVS and CDR2 as FQNEAQ. If no ophthalmopathy progression occurred within 18 months, Graves' hyperthyroidism was stable. The PBMCs studied were ones that came from 8 to 10 ml fresh peripheral blood. This clonotype was counted only a few times. Antigen unknown. TCR beta CDR3 region amplification was performed from RNA transcripts. TCR CDR3 regions were first amplified by RT-PCR with HTBI primers. TCRdb itself ran the multiplex PCR reads through MiXCR, one entry per CDR3 protein. The sample gives hundreds of thousands of distinct CDR3 sequences, roughly 13% of which show up once; under 30% is in the top ten.

V and J are TRBV7-8 and TRBJ1-2, with D perhaps TRBD1 (6 bases). The sequence derives from a young woman with Graves' hyperthyroidism. The sequenced material came from blood. The CDR3 DNA reads TGTGCCAGCAGCAAGGGGGTTTACTATGGCTACACCTTC. Its translation is CASSKGVYYGYTF.